This T cell receptor beta chain was captured by sequencing in a study of memory CD4+ T cells and cytomegalovirus serostatus. Study information: This sample comes from healthy Belgian adults, about 10 CMV seropositive, roughly 22 seronegative.

The sort gate was single viable CD3+CD4+CD8-CD45RO+ cells for memory CD4+ T cells. Serostatus was set by detecting CMV pp150, pp28, p38, p52 IgG. Overall study results and limits: The CMV-associated TCR signature appears largely within the CD4+ memory repertoire.

Per the original methods: After removing out-of-frame reads, 2,204,828 distinct TCRbeta sequences remained. The protocol was immunoSEQ multiplex PCR, while the TCRdb copy is restricted to in-frame clones and leaves out a portion. The V and J calls and clone size come from that table; D and trimming were worked out from the DNA. The data show tens of thousands of clones, 77% seen once. With respect to this clone: Its antigen is not identified.

The sequenced material came from memory CD4+ T cells from blood. This receptor was taken from an adult in good health and CMV-seronegative.

The CDR3: CASSLVGGGLVSGANVLTF. The CDR3 nucleotides read TGTGCCAGCAGCTTAGTCGGGGGGGGCCTCGTATCAGGGGCCAACGTCCTGACTTTC. The V gene is TRBV7-2, the J gene TRBJ2-6, with 8 bases lining up with TRBD2. This CDR3 comprises 19 residues. The germline V gene has CDR1 SGHTA and CDR2 FQGNSA. Unmatched junction bases numbered 12, after V lost 1 base and J lost 4 bases.